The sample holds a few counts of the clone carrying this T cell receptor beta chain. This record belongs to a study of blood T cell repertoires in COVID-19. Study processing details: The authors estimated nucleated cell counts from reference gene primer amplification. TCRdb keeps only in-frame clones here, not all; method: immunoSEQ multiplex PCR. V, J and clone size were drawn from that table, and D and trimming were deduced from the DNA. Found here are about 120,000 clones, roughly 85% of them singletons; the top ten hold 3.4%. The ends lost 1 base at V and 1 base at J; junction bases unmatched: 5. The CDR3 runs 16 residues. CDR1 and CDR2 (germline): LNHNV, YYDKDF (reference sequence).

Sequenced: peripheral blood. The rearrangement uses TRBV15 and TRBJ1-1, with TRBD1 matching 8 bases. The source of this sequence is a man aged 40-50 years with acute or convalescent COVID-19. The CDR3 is CATSRVPGTGNTEAFF. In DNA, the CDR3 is TGTGCCACCAGCAGAGTTCCCGGGACAGGGAACACTGAAGCTTTCTTT. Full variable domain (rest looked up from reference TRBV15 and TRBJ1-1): DAMVIQNPRYQVTQFGKPVTLSCSQTLNHNVMYWYQQKSSQAPKLLFHYYDKDFNNEADTPDNFQSRRPNTSFCFLDIRSPGLGDTAMYLCATSRVPGTGNTEAFFGQGTRLTVV.